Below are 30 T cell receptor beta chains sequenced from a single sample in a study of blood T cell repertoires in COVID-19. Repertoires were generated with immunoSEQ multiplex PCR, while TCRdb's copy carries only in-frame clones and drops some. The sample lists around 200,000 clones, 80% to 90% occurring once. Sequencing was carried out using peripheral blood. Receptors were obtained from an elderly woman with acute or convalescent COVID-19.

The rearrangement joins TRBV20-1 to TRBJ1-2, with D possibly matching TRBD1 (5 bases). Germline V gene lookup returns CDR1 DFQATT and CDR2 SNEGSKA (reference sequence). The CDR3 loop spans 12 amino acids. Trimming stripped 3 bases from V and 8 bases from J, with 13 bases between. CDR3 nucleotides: TGCAGTGCTAGTGCCCAGGGAACCGGCTACACCTTC. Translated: CSASAQGTGYTF.

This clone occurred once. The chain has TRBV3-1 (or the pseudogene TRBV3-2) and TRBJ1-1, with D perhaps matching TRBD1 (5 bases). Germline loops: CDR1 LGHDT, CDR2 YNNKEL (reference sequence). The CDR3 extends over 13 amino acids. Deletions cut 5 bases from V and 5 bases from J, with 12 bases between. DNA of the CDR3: TGTGCCAGCAGCACGGGGGAGGAGACTGAAGCTTTCTTT. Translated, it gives CASSTGEETEAFF.

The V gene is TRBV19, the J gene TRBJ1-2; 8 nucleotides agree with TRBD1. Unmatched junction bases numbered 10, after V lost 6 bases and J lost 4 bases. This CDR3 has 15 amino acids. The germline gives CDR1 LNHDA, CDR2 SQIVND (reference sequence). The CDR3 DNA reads TGTGCCAGTAGCGCGTTGACAGGGGTCCTCTATGGCTACACCTTC. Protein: CASSALTGVLYGYTF.

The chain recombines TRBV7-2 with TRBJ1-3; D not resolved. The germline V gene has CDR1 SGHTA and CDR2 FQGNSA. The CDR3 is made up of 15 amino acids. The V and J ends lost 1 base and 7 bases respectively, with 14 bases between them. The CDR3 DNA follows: TGTGCCAGCAGCTTAGGTTCCGGAGGAGGGAACACCATATATTTT. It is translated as CASSLGSGGGNTIYF.

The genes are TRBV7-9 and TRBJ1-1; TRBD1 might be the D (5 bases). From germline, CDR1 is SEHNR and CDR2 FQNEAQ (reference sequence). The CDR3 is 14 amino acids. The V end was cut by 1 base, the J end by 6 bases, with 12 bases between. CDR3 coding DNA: TGTGCCAGCAGCTTAGTCTCACAGGTGGCTGAAGCTTTCTTT. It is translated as CASSLVSQVAEAFF.

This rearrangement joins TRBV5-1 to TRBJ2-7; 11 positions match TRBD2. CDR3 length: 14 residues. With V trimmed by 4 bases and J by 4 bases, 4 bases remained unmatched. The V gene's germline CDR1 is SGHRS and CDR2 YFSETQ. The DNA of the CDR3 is TGCGCCAGCAGCGCCGGGACTAGCGGATACGAGCAGTACTTC. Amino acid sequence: CASSAGTSGYEQYF.

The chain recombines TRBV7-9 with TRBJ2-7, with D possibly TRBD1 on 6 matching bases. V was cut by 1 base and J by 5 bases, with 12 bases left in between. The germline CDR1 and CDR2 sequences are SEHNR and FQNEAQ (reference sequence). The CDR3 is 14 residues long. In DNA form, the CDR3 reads TGTGCCAGCAGCTTAGGGACAGCCAACCACGAGCAGTACTTC. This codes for CASSLGTANHEQYF.

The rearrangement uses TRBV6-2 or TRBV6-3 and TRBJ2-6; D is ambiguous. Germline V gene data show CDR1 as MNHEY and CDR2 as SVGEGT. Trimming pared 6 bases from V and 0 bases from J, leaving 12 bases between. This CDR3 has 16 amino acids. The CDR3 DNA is TGTGCCAGCAGCCCACTAAAGGTCTCTGGGGCCAACGTCCTGACTTTC. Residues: CASSPLKVSGANVLTF.

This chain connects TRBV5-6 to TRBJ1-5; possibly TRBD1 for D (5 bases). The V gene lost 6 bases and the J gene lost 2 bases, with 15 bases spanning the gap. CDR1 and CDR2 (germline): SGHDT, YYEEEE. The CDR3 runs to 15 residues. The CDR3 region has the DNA TGTGCCAGCACCTCCAGGGCGATCGGCAATCAGCCCCAGCATTTT. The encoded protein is CASTSRAIGNQPQHF.

CDR3 loop: CASSQDPISPLHF. CDR3 nucleotide sequence: TGTGCCAGCAGCCAAGACCCAATTTCACCCCTCCACTTT. The chain carries TRBV3-1 (or the pseudogene TRBV3-2) and TRBJ1-6; D remains unclear. V lost 0 bases, J lost 9 bases, and 6 bases lay in between. CDR1 is LGHDT and CDR2 is YNNKEL in the germline V gene (reference sequence). This CDR3 region has 13 residues.

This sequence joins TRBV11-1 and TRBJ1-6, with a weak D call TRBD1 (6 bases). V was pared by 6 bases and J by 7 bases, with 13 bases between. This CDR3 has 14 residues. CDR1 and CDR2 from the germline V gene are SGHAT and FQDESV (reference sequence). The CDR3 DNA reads TGTGCCAGCAGGATAAGTGGACAGAATTCACCCCTCCACTTT. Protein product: CASRISGQNSPLHF.

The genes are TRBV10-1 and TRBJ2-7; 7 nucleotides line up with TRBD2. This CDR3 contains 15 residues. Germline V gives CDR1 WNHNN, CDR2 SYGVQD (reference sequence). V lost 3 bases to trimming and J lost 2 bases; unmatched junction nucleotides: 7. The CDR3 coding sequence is TGCGCCAGCAGTGACGGGGGAGGGAGCGCCTACGAGCAGTACTTC. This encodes CASSDGGGSAYEQYF.

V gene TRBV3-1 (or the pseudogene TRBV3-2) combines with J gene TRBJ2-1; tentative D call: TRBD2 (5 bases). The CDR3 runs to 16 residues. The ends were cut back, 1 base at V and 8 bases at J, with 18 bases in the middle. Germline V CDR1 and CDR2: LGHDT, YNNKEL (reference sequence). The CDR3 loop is CASSQVYSSSGDEQFF. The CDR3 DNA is TGTGCCAGCAGCCAAGTTTATTCGTCCTCCGGGGATGAGCAGTTCTTC.

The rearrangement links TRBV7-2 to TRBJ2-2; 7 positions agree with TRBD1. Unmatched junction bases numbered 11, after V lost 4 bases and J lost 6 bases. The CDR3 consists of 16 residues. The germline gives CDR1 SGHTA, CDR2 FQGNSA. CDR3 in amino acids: CASSSRPGQRAGELFF. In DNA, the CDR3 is TGTGCCAGCAGCTCACGACCGGGACAGAGGGCCGGGGAGCTGTTTTTT.

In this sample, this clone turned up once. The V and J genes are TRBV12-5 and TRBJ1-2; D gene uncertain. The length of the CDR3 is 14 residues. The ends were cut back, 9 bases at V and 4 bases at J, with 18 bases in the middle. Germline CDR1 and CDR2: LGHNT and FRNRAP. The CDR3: CASHPSGGSYGYTF. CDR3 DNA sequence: TGTGCTAGCCATCCCTCGGGTGGGAGCTATGGCTACACCTTC.

The CDR3 region is CSVGTGLLSPKRETQYF. The CDR3 coding sequence is TGCAGCGTCGGGACAGGACTTTTATCCCCCAAAAGGGAGACCCAGTACTTC. The chain is built from TRBV29-1 and TRBJ2-5; 8 bases align to TRBD1. The CDR3 runs 17 residues. The J segment lost 5 bases and the V segment lost 6 bases, leaving 20 bases of the junction unmatched. In germline, CDR1 is SQVTM, CDR2 ANQGSEA.

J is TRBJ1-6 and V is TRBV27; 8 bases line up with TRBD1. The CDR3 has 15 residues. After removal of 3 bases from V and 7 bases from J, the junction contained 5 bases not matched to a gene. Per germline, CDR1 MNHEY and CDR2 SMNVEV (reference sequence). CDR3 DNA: TGTGCCAGCAGTTTCAGGGGGCTAGGGAATTCACCCCTCCACTTT. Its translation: CASSFRGLGNSPLHF.

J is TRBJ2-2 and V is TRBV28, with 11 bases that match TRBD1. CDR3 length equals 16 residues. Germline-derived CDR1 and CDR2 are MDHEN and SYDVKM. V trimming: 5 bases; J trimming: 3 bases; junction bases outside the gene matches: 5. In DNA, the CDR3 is TGTGCCAGCAGTCCTCCGGGACAGGGGGACACCGGGGAGCTGTTTTTT. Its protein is CASSPPGQGDTGELFF.

In DNA form, the CDR3 reads TGTGCCAGCAGCTTAGCTGGCCCAGGGGAAGGGACTGAAGCTTTCTTT. This encodes CASSLAGPGEGTEAFF. The chain has TRBV7-6 and TRBJ1-1, with a tentative D call TRBD1 (6 bases). The germline CDR1 and CDR2 sequences are SGHVS and FNYEAQ. Trimming took off 0 bases at V and 5 bases at J, with 16 bases between the two ends. CDR3 length: 16 amino acids.

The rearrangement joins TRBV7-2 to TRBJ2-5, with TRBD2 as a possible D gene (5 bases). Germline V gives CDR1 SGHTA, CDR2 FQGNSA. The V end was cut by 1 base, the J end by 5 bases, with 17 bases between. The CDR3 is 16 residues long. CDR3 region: CASSLGALAGGETQYF. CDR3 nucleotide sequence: TGTGCCAGCAGCTTAGGGGCCTTAGCCGGAGGCGAGACCCAGTACTTC.

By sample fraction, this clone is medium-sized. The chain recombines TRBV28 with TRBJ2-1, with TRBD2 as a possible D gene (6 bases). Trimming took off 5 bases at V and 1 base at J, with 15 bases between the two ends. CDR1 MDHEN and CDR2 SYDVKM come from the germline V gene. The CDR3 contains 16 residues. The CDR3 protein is CASSPRLGSSYNEQFF. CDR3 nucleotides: TGTGCCAGCAGTCCCCGACTAGGAAGTTCCTACAATGAGCAGTTCTTC.

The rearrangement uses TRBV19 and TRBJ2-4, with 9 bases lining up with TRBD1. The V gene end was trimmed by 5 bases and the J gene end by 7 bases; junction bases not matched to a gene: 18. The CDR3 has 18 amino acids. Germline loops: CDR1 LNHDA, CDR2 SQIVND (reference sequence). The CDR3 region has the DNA TGTGCCAGTAGTTCCGTTGGAGGGACAGGGCGAGGGGGTAACATTCAGTACTTC. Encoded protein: CASSSVGGTGRGGNIQYF. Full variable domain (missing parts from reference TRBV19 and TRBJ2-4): DGGITQSPKYLFRKEGQNVTLSCEQNLNHDAMYWYRQDPGQGLRLIYYSQIVNDFQKGDIAEGYSVSREKKESFPLTVTSAQKNPTAFYLCASSSVGGTGRGGNIQYFGAGTRLSVL.

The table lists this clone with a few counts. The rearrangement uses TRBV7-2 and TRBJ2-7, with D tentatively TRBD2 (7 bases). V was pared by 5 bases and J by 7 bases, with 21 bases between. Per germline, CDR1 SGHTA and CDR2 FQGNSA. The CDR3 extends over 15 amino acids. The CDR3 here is CASSPWGGPVWEQYF. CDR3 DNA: TGTGCCAGCAGCCCCTGGGGGGGCCCAGTTTGGGAGCAGTACTTC.

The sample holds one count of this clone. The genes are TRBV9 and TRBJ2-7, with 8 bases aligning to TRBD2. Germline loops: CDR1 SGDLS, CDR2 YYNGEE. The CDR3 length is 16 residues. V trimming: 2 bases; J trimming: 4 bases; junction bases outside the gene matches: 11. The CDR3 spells CASSVGVLSGAYEQYF. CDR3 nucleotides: TGTGCCAGCAGCGTGGGGGTGCTTAGCGGGGCTTACGAGCAGTACTTC.

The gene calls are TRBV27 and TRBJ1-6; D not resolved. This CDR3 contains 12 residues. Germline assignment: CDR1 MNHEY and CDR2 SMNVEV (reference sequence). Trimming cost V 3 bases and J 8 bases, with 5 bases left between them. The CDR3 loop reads CASSLEHSPLHF. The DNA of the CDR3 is TGTGCCAGCAGTTTGGAGCATTCACCCCTCCACTTT.

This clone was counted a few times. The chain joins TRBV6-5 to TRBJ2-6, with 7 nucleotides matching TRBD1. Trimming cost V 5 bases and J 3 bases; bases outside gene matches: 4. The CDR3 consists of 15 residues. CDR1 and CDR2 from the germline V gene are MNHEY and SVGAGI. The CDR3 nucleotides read TGTGCCAGCAGTCCAGACAGGGTTGGGGCCAACGTCCTGACTTTC. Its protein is CASSPDRVGANVLTF.

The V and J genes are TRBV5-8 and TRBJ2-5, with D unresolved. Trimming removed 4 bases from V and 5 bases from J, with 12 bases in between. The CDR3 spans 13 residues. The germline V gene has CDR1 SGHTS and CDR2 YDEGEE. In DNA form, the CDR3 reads TGTGCCAGCAGCCGCGACTTGGAGGAGACCCAGTACTTC. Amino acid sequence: CASSRDLEETQYF. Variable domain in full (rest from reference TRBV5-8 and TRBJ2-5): EAGVTQSPTHLIKTRGQQATLRCSPISGHTSVYWYQQALGLGLQFLLWYDEGEERNRGNFPPRFSGRQFPNYSSELNVNALELEDSALYLCASSRDLEETQYFGPGTRLLVL.

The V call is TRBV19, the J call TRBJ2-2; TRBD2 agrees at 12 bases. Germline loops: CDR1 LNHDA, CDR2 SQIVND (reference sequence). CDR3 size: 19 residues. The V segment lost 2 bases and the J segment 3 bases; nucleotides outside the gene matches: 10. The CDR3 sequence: CASSIRTSGTNRDTGELFF. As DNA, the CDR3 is TGTGCCAGTAGTATAAGGACTAGCGGGACTAACAGGGACACCGGGGAGCTGTTTTTT.

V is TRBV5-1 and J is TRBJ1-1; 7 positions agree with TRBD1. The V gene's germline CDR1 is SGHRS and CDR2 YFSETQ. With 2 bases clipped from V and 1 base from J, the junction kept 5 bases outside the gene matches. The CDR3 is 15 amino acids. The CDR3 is CASSFRDSKNTEAFF. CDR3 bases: TGCGCCAGCAGCTTCCGGGACAGTAAGAACACTGAAGCTTTCTTT.

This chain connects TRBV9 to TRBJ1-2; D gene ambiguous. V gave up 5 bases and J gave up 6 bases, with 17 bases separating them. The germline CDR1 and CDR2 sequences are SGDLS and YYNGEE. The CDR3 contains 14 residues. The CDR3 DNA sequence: TGTGCCAGCAGACTCTCGACCTCGGGGAATGGCTACACCTTC. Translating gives CASRLSTSGNGYTF.